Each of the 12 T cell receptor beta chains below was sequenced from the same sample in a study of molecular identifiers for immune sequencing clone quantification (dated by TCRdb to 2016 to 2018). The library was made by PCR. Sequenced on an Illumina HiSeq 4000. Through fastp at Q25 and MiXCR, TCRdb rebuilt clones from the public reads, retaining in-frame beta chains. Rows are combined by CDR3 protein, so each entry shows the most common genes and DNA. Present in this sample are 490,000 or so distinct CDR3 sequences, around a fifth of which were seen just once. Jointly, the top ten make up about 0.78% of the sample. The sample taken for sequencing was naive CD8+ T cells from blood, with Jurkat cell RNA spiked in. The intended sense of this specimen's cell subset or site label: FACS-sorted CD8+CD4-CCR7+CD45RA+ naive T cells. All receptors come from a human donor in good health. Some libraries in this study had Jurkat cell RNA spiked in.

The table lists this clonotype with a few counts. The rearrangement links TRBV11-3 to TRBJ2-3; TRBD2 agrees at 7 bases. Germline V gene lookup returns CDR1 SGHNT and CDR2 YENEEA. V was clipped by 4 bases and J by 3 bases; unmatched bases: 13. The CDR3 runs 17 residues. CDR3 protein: CASSSRTDARGTDTQYF. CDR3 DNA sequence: TGTGCCAGCAGCTCCCGCACAGACGCGCGGGGGACAGATACGCAGTATTTT.

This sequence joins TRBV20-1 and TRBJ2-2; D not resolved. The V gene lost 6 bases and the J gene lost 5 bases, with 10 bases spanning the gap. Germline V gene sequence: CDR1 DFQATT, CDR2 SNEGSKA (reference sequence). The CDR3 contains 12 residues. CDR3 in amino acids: CSAATRTGELFF. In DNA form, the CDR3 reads TGCAGTGCCGCCACGCGAACCGGGGAGCTGTTTTTT.

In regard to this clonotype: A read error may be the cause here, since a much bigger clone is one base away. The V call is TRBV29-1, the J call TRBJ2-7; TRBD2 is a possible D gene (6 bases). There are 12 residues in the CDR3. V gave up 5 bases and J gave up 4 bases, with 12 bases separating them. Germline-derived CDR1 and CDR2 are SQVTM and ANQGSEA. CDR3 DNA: TGCAGCGTTAGATCTGGGGGGTACGAGCAGTACTTC. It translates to CSVRSGGYEQYF.

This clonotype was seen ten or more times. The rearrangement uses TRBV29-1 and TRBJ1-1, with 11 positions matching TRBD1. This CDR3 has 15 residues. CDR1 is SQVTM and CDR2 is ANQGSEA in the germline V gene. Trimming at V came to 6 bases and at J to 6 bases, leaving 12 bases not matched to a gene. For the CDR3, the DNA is TGCAGCGTGTCAACTGGGACAGGGGGTTTTGCTGAAGCTTTCTTT. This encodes CSVSTGTGGFAEAFF.

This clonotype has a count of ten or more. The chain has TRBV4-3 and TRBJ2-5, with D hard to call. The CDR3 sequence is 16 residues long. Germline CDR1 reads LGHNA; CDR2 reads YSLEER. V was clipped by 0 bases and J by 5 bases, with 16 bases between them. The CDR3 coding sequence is TGCGCCAGCAGCCAAGATCGTAACAGCCTCGGGGAGACCCAGTACTTC. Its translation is CASSQDRNSLGETQYF.

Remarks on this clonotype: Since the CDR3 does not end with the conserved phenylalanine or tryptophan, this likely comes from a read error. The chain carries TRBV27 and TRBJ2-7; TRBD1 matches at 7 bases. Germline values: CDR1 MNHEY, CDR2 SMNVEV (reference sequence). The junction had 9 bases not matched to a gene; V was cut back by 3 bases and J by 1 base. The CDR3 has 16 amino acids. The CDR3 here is CASSFTGQLRSYEQYL. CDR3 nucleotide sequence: TGTGCCAGCAGTTTTACGGGACAGCTTCGATCCTACGAGCAGTACCTC.

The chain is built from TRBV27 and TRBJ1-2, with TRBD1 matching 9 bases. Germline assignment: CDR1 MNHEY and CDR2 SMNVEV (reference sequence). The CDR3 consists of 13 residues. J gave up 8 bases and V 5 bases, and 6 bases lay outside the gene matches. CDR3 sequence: CASSAQGARGYTF. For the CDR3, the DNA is TGTGCCAGCAGTGCACAGGGGGCGCGGGGCTACACCTTC.

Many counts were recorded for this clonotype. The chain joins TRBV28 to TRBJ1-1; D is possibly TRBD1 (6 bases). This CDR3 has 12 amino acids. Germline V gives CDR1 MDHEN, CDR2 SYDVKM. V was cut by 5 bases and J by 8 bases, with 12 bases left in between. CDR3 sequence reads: CASSGGPPEAFF. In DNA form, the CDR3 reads TGTGCCAGCAGTGGGGGGCCCCCCGAAGCTTTCTTT.

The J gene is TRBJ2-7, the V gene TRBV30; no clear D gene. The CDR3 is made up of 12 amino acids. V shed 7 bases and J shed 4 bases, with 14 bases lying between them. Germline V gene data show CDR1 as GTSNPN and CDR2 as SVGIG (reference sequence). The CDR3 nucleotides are TGTGCCTTACAGACGATAACATACGAGCAGTACTTC. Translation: CALQTITYEQYF.

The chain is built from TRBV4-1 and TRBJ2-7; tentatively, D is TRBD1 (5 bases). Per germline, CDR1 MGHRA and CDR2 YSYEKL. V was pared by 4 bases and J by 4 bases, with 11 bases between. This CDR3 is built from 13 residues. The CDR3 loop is CASSRGQGYEQYF. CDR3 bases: TGCGCCAGCAGCCGAGGCCAGGGTTACGAGCAGTACTTC.

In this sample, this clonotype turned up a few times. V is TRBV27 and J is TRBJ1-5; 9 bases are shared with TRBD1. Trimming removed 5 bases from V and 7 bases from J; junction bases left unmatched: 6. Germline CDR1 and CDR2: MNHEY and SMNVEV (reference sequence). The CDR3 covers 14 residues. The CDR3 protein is CASSPKDRGQPQHF. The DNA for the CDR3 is TGTGCCAGCAGTCCGAAGGACAGGGGACAGCCCCAGCATTTT.

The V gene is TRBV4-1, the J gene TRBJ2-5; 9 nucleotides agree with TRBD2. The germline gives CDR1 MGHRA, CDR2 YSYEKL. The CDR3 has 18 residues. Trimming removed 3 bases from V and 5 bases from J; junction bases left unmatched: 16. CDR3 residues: CASSQDEGLARWGETQYF. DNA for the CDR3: TGCGCCAGCAGCCAGGACGAGGGACTAGCCCGGTGGGGTGAGACCCAGTACTTC.